This T cell receptor beta chain was identified during a study of blood T cells in healthy people across ages. Staff drew roughly 10 milliliters of peripheral blood from each donor. Study observations and caveats: Those diversity estimates obtained from one million T cells were thought to be underestimates.

The length of the CDR3 is 15 residues. The germline V gene has CDR1 MGHDK and CDR2 SYGVNS. J gave up 1 base and V 4 bases, and 4 bases lay outside the gene matches. Points on this clonotype: Its specificity is unknown.

Sample-barcoded 5' priming and a J-beta primer mix drove a second PCR of roughly 7 to 11 cycles. Researchers report that a template-switch adaptor with 12 random nucleotides tagged each cDNA molecule. Every sample returned 2.5 million or more CDR3-containing paired-end reads. TCRdb recomputed calls from the 5' RACE reads with MiXCR, one row per CDR3 protein. The data contain some 1 million distinct CDR3 sequences, 35% to 55% of them singletons. This chain joins TRBV25-1 and TRBJ2-7; TRBD2 matches 10 bases. Sequences were obtained from blood. This TCR came from a woman aged 55 to 70 in good health. CDR3 residues: CASSVGLAESYEQYF. The CDR3 region has the DNA TGTGCCAGCAGTGTAGGACTAGCGGAATCCTACGAGCAGTACTTC.